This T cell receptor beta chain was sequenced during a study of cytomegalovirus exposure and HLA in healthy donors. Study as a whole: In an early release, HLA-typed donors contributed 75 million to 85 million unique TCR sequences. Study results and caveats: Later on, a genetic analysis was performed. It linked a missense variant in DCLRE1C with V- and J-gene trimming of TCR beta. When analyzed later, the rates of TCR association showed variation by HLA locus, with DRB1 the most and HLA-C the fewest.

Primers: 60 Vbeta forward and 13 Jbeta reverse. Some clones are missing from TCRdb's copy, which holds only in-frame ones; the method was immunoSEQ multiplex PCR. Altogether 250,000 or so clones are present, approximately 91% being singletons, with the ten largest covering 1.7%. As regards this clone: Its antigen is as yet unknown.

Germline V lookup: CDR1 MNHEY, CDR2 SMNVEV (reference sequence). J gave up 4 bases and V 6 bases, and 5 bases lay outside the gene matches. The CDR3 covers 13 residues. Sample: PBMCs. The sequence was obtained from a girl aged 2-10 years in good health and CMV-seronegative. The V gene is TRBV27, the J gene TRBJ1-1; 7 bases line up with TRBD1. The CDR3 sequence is CASSPGGGTEAFF. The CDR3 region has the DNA TGTGCCAGCAGCCCAGGGGGTGGCACTGAAGCTTTCTTT.